The sequence of this T cell receptor (beta chain) was determined in a study of shared clonotypes between healthy human individuals. Study results and caveats: The naive CD4 repertoires of a handful of donors were compared, and roughly 5% of clonotypes were shared. Sharing of clonotypes among donors was expected to vary with sequencing depth.

Looked up from germline, CDR1 is LGHNA and CDR2 is YSLEER. The CDR3 has 17 residues. Trimming left V 0 bases short and J 8 bases short, with 22 bases between. For each subset, genomic DNA was distributed in equal portions over several immunoSEQ plates. This table comes from immunoSEQ multiplex PCR, and its TCRdb copy is limited to in-frame clones, with some not included. The profile shows 2 million to 3 million clones, roughly 93% of them singletons. With respect to this clone: Its antigen is currently unknown.

The clonotype originates from a man between 18 and 35 years old in good health. Some clones in this sample may be carry-over from other donors' samples. The chain combines TRBV4-3 with TRBJ1-2, with a weak D call TRBD1 (6 bases). The sequencing input was naive CD4+ T cells from PBMCs. This sample's subset: CD45RA+ positively selected. The CDR3 reads CASSQDLRTEGMKGYTF. CDR3 DNA: TGCGCCAGCAGCCAAGACCTACGGACAGAGGGGATGAAAGGCTACACCTTC.